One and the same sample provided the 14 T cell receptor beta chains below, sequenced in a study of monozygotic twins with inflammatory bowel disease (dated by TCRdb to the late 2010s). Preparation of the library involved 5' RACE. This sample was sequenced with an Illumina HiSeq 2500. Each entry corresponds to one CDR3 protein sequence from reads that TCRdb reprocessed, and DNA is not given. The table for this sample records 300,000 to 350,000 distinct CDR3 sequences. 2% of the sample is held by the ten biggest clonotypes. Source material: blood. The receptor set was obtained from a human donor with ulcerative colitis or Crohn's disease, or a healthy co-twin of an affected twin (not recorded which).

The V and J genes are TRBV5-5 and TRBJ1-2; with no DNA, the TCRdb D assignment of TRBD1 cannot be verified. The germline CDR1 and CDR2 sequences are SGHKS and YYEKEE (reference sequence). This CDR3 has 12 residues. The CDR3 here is CASSSGQRSYTF.

CDR3 sequence: CASSPPPTAVGGELFF. The chain joins TRBV5-1 to TRBJ2-2; absent DNA, TCRdb's TRBD2 call cannot be checked. CDR1 is SGHRS, CDR2 YFSETQ, per germline. This CDR3 has 16 amino acids.

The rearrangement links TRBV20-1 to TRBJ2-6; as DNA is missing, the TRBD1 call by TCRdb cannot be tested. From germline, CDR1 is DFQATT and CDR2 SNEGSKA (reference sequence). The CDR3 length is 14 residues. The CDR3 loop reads CSATRGQGANVLTF.

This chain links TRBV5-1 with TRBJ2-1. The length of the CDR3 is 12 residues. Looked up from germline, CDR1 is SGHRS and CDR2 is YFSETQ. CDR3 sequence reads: CASSLTDNEQIF.

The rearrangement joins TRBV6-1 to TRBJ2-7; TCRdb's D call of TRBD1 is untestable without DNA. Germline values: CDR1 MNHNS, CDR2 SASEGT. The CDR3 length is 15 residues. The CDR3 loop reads CASSLRGQGASEQYF.

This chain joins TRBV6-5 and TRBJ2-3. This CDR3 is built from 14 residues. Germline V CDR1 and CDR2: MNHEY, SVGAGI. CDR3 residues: CASSLYTSTDTQYF.

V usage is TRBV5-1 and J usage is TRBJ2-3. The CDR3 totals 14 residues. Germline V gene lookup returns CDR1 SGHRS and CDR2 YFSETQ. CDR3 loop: CASSLSSSGDTQYF.

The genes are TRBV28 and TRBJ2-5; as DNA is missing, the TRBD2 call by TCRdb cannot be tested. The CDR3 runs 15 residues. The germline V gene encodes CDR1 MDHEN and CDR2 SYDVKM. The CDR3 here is CASSSPSGGAETQYF.

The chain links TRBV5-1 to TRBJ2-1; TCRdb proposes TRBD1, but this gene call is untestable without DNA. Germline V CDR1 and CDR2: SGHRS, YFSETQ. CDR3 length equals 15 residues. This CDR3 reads CASSLLPGVNNEQFF.

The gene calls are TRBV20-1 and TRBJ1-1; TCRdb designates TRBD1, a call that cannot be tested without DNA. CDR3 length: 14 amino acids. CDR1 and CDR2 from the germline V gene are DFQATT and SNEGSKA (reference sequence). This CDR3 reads CSARTPGDETEAFF.

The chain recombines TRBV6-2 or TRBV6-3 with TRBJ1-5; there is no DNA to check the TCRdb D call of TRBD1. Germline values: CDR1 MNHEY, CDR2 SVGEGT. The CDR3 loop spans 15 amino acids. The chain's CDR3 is CASSYSLGVGQPQHF.

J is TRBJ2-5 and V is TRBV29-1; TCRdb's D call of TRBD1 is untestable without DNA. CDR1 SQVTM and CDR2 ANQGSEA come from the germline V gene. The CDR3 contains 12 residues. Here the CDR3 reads CSVDRGLETQYF.

The CDR3 loop reads CASSQHRDTEAFF. V gene TRBV3-1 combines with J gene TRBJ1-1; absent DNA, TCRdb's TRBD1 call cannot be checked. Germline V gene sequence: CDR1 LGHDT, CDR2 YNNKEL (reference sequence). This CDR3 region has 13 residues.

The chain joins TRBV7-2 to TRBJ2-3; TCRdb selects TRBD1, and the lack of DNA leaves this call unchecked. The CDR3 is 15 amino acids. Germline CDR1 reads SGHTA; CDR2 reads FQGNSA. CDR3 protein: CASSLAGQNTDTQYF.